The 5 T cell receptor beta chains below were found in one sample sequenced in a study of T cells in Graves' hyperthyroidism and ophthalmopathy. Amplified TCR beta CDR3 regions came from RNA transcripts. First-round RT-PCR with HTBI primers amplified the TCR CDR3 region. A single record per CDR3 protein comes from TCRdb applying MiXCR to the multiplex PCR reads. Of hundreds of thousands of distinct CDR3 sequences in the sample, 14% were seen once. Sequencing input: blood. These receptors were taken from a woman in her 30s with Graves' hyperthyroidism that later progressed to Graves' ophthalmopathy.

V usage is TRBV28 and J usage is TRBJ2-7; 9 nucleotides align to TRBD1. CDR3 length equals 14 residues. V shed 3 bases and J 6 bases; nucleotides not matched to a gene: 6. CDR1 MDHEN and CDR2 SYDVKM come from the germline V gene. CDR3 coding DNA: TGTGCCAGCAGTTTTGGGACAGGGAGGGTCGAGCAGTACTTC. The encoded protein is CASSFGTGRVEQYF.

This clonotype was recorded at least ten times. This chain links TRBV24-1 with TRBJ2-3; no reliable D call. This CDR3 is built from 12 residues. V lost 3 bases and J 3 bases, leaving 3 bases between the germline ends. Germline V CDR1 and CDR2: KGHDR, SFDVKD. The CDR3 region has the DNA TGTGCCACCAGTGATCCTACAGATACGCAGTATTTT. This encodes CATSDPTDTQYF.

CDR3 sequence: CSANSGGYNEQFF. The CDR3 DNA sequence: TGCAGTGCTAATAGCGGGGGGTACAATGAGCAGTTCTTC. The rearrangement joins TRBV20-1 to TRBJ2-1; 10 nucleotides align to TRBD2. The CDR3 loop spans 13 amino acids. Germline loops: CDR1 DFQATT, CDR2 SNEGSKA (reference sequence). J was trimmed by 4 bases and V by 4 bases; bases with no gene match: 1.

This clonotype has ten or more counts. The rearrangement uses TRBV9 and TRBJ1-2; maybe TRBD1 (5 bases). V was cut by 4 bases and J by 4 bases, with 11 bases left in between. The V gene's germline CDR1 is SGDLS and CDR2 YYNGEE. The CDR3 length is 13 residues. The CDR3 coding sequence is TGTGCCAGCAGCCAAGACAGTACCTATGGCTACACCTTC. Translating it yields CASSQDSTYGYTF.

This clonotype was picked up many times. The J gene is TRBJ2-1, the V gene TRBV12-3 or TRBV12-4, with D maybe TRBD2 (5 bases). The CDR3 sequence is 14 residues long. The ends were cut back, 7 bases at V and 4 bases at J, with 14 bases in the middle. CDR3 nucleotide sequence: TGTGCCAGCACCCGGACTGACGTTTACAATGAGCAGTTCTTC. Its translation is CASTRTDVYNEQFF.